A single T cell receptor (beta chain) is shown here with its context. These data belong to a study of blood T cell repertoires in COVID-19. Assay used: immunoSEQ multiplex PCR; TCRdb lists only in-frame clones, some missing. In the table there are about 480,000 clones, 88% of which are singletons. CDR1 and CDR2 (germline): SQVTM, ANQGSEA. This CDR3 is built from 13 residues. Unmatched junction bases numbered 8, after V lost 5 bases and J lost 8 bases. The J gene is TRBJ1-2, the V gene TRBV29-1; 10 nucleotides agree with TRBD1. The sample consisted of peripheral blood. This clonotype was sampled from a woman aged 50 to 65 with COVID-19, enrolled during active disease. CDR3 nucleotides: TGCAGCGTTTTTGCAGGGACAGGGGTCGGCTACACCTTC. This translates into CSVFAGTGVGYTF.